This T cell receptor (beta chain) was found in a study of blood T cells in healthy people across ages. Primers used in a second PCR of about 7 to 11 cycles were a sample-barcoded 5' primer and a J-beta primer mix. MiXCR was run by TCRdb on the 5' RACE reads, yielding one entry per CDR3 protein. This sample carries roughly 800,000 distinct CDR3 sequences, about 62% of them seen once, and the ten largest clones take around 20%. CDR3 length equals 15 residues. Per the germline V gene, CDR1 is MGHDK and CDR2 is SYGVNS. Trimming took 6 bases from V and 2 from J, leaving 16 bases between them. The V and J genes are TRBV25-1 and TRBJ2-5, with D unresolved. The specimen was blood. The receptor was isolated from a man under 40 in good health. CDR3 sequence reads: CASSAGRSAQETQYF. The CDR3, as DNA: TGTGCCAGCAGCGCTGGACGGAGTGCACAAGAGACCCAGTACTTC.